The entry below describes one T cell receptor beta chain. This clonotype was seen a few times. Its antigen is not yet known. No much larger clonotype is one base removed from it; base qualities were not supplied. From the cysteine up to the phenylalanine, the CDR3 has a length of 14 residues. Just the 42-base CDR3 DNA is kept, in frame starting at base 1. V is clipped by 6 bases and J by 5 bases, and the sequence between their germline boundaries is 11 bases long. The germline V gene (reference sequence) specifies LNHDA as CDR1 and SQIVND as CDR2. Flow cytometry had shown CD8+CD57+ cell expansion in the patients selected for sequencing. Severe acquired aplastic anemia was diagnosed in all patients according to International Study of Aplastic Anemia and Agranulocytosis and Camitta criteria. No therapy had been received by the patients at the time of blood sampling. TCR repertoires of sorted CD4+ and CD8+ blood T cells from severe aplastic anemia patients and healthy subjects were deep-sequenced in the study. Patients were enrolled under clinicaltrials.gov protocols 00001620, 01623167, 00001397, 00071045, 00081523 and 00961064 in the USA. Ficoll-Paque density gradient centrifugation was used to isolate peripheral blood mononuclear cells. CD4+ and CD8+ T cells were sorted by FACS or magnetic beads before DNA extraction.

Genomic DNA served as template for TCR beta VDJ combination and CDR3 sequence profiling. An Illumina HiSeq 2000 was the platform used for TCR repertoire sequencing. As for the authors' bioinformatics: Repertoires were assessed using TRBV/TRBJ rearrangement plots, CDR3 size and DJ length profiles, and Simpson's diversity index. The most abundant DNA sequence in the deep sequencing data was taken as the immunodominant clone. CDR3 amino acid sequences were screened for sharing across subjects and compared with published repertoires and the VDJdb database. In TCRdb, the public reads were trimmed at Q25 with fastp and aligned with MiXCR, with productive beta chains retained. CDR3 protein duplicates are merged, each entry listing the most common genes and DNA. The V and J calls follow TCRdb's processing rather than the paper's. This sample is represented by 300,000 or so distinct CDR3 sequences; roughly 53% of them were singletons. The top ten clones comprise under 1.5% of the sample.

The data were obtained in a study of CD8+CD57+ T cells in acquired aplastic anemia (dated by TCRdb to about 2018). The study in broad terms: A mean of approximately 3 ug of DNA, ranging from about 0.17 to 30 ug, was extracted from sorted CD4+ and CD8+ cells. A CD8+CD57+ expansion meant a frequency higher than the mean frequency seen in healthy subjects.

What the research found in general, with its limitations: Patients and healthy controls showed no significant difference in CD8+ Simpson's diversity (P=0.060). Approximately 31 CD8+ CDR3 sequences were found in both patients and controls but appeared to be highly expressed in patients and within the immunodominant clones of the patients.

Material for sequencing was sorted CD4+, CD8+, or CD8+CD57+ T cells (not recorded which) from PBMCs. The chain uses TRBV19 and TRBJ1-6; a tentative D call is TRBD1 (6 bases match). This clonotype was obtained from a human donor with aplastic anemia. In nucleotides, the sequence is TGTGCCAGTAGGACGGACAGCAATAATTCACCCCTCCACTTT. This sequence encodes CASRTDSNNSPLHF.